The entry below describes one T cell receptor (beta chain). It has no known antigen specificity. Within one base of it there is no much larger clone, and no base qualities were kept. The data stem from a study of CD8+CD57+ T cells in acquired aplastic anemia (dated by TCRdb to between 2017 and 2018). A note on the overall study: DNA extracted from sorted CD4+ and CD8+ cells had a mean of 3.2 ug, with a range of roughly 0.2 to 27.4 ug. CD8+CD57+ expansion was defined as frequency above the mean frequency observed in healthy subjects.

Flow cytometry had shown CD8+CD57+ cell expansion in the patients selected for sequencing. All patients had severe acquired aplastic anemia diagnosed by International Study of Aplastic Anemia and Agranulocytosis and Camitta criteria. At the time blood was sampled, none of the patients had received any therapy. TCR repertoires of sorted CD4+ and CD8+ blood T cells from severe aplastic anemia patients and healthy subjects were deep-sequenced in the study. Patients were enrolled under clinicaltrials.gov protocols 00001620, 01623167, 00001397, 00071045, 00081523 and 00961064 in the USA. Ficoll-Paque density gradient centrifugation was used to isolate peripheral blood mononuclear cells. Before DNA extraction, CD4+ and CD8+ T cells were sorted with FACS or magnetic beads. Genomic DNA served as template for TCR beta VDJ combination and CDR3 sequence profiling. TCR repertoire sequencing was run on an Illumina HiSeq 2000. In the authors' own workflow: Repertoire assessment relied on Simpson's diversity index, CDR3 size and DJ length profiles, and TRBV/TRBJ rearrangement plots. The most abundant DNA sequence in the deep sequencing data was defined as the immunodominant clone. CDR3 amino acid sequences were screened for sharing across subjects and were compared with published repertoires and the VDJdb database. TCRdb ran its own pipeline on the public reads, namely fastp trimming at Q25 and MiXCR clone calling, and kept in-frame beta chains. Each record represents a unique CDR3 protein, reported with the most common genes and DNA among its rows. It is TCRdb's table, rather than the study itself, that gives the V and J calls and clone size. Present in this sample are approximately 150,000 distinct CDR3 sequences, 71% of which were seen just once. The top ten clones comprise under 60% of the sample.

The paper's findings and limits, for the study overall: CD8+ Simpson's diversity did not differ significantly between patients and healthy controls (P=0.060). Twenty-nine CD8+ CDR3 sequences were found in both patients and controls but appeared to be highly expressed in patients and within the immunodominant clones of the patients.

Specimen: sorted CD4+, CD8+, or CD8+CD57+ T cells (not recorded which) from PBMCs. The receptor was isolated from a human donor with aplastic anemia.

The CDR3 here reads CASSPRAAYEQYF. DNA sequence: TGTGCCAGCAGCCCCCGGGCGGCCTACGAGCAGTACTTC. The rearrangement joined TRBV7-3 to TRBJ2-7; there is no confident call for the D gene. The cysteine opens and the phenylalanine closes a CDR3 of 13 amino acids. The CDR3 DNA has 39 bases and is translated from base 1. CDR1 and CDR2 (SGHTA, FQGTGA) derive from the germline V gene. The junction carries 10 bases between V and J, which are trimmed by 5 bases and 2 bases respectively.